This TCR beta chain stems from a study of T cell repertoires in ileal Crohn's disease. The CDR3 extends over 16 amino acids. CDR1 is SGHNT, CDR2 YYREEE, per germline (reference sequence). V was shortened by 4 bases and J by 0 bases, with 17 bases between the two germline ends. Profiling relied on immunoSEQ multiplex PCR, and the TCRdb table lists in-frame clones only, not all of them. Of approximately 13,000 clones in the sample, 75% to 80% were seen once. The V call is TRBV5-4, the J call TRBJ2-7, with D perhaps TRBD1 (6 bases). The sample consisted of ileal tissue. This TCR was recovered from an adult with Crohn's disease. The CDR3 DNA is TGTGCCAGCAGCCCTACCGGGACAACCAGCTCCTACGAGCAGTACTTC. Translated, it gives CASSPTGTTSSYEQYF.